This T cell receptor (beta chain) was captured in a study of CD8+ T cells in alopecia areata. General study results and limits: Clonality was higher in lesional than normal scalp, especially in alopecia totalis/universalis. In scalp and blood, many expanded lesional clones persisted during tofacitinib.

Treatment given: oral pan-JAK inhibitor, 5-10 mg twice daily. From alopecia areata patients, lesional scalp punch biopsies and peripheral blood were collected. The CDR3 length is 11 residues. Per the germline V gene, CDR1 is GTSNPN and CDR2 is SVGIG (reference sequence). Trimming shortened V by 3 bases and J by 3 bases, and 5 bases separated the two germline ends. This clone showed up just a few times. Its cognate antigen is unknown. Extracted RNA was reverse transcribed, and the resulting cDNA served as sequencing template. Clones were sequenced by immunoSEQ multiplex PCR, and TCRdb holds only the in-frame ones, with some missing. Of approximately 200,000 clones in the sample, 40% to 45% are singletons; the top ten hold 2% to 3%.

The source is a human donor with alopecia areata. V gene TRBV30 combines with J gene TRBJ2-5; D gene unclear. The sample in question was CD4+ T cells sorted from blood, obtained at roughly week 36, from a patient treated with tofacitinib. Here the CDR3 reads CAWSVEETQYF. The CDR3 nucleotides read TGTGCCTGGAGCGTTGAAGAGACCCAGTACTTC. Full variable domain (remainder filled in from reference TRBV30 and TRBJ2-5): SQTIHQWPATLVQPVGSPLSLECTVEGTSNPNLYWYRQAAGRGLQLLFYSVGIGQISSEVPQNLSASRPQDRQFILSSKKLLLSDSGFYLCAWSVEETQYFGPGTRLLVL.